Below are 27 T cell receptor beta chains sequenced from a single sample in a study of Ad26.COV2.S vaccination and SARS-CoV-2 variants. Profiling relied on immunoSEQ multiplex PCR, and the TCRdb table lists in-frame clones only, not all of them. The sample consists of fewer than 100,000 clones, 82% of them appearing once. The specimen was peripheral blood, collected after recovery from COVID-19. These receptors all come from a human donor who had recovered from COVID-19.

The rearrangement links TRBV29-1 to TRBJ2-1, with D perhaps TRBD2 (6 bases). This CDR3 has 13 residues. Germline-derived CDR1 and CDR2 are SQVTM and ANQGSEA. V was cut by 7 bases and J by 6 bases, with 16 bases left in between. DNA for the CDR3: TGCAGCGAAGGAGAGGGACTTACCAATGAGCAGTTCTTC. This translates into CSEGEGLTNEQFF.

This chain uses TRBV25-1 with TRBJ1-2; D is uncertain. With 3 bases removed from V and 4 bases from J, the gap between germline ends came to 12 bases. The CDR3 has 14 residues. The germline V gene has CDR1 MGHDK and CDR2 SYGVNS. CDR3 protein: CASSDSLGVYGYTF. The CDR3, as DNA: TGTGCCAGCAGTGATTCCCTCGGGGTCTATGGCTACACCTTC.

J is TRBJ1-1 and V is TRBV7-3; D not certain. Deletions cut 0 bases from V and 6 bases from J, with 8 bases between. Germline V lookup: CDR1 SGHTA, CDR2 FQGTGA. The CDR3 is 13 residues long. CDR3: CASSLTSTAEAFF. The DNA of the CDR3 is TGTGCCAGCAGCTTAACCTCGACGGCTGAAGCTTTCTTT.

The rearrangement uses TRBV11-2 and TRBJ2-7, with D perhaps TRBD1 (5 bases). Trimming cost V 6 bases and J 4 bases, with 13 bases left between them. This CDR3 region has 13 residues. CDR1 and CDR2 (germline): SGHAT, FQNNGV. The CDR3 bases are TGTGCCAGCAGTTTGGGGCGCTTATACGAGCAGTACTTC. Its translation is CASSLGRLYEQYF.

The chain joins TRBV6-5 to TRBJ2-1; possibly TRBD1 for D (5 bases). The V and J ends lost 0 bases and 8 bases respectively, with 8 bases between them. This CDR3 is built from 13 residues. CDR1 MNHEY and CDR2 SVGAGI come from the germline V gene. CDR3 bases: TGTGCCAGCAGTTACTCACAGGAATATGAGCAGTTCTTC. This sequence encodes CASSYSQEYEQFF.

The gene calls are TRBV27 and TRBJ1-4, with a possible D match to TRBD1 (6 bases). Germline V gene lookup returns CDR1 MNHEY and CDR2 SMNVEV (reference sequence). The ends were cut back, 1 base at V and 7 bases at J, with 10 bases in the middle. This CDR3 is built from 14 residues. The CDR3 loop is CASSLLGGSEKLFF. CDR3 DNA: TGTGCCAGCAGTTTATTAGGGGGAAGTGAAAAACTGTTTTTT.

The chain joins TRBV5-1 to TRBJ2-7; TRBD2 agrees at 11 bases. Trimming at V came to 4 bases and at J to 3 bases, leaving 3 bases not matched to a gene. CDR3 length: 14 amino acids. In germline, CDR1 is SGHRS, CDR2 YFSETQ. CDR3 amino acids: CASSPTSGNYEQYF. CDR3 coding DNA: TGCGCCAGCAGCCCGACTAGCGGGAACTACGAGCAGTACTTC.

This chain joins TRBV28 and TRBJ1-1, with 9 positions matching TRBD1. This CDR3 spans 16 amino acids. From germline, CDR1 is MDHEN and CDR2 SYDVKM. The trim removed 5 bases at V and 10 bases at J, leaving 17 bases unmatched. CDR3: CASSQWGQGRTQPAFF. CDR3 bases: TGTGCCAGCAGTCAATGGGGACAGGGACGTACACAGCCAGCTTTCTTT.

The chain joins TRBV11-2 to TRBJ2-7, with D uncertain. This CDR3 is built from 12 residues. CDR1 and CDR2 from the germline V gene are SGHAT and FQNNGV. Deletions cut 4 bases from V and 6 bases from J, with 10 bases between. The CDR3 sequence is CASSSEELEQYF. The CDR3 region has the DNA TGTGCCAGCAGCTCCGAGGAACTCGAGCAGTACTTC.

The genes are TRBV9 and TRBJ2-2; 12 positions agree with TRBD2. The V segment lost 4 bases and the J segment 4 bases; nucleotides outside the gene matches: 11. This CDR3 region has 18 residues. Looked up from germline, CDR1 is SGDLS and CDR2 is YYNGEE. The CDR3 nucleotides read TGTGCCAGCAGCCCAGGGTCTAGCGGGAGGGAAAGCACCGGGGAGCTGTTTTTT. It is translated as CASSPGSSGRESTGELFF.

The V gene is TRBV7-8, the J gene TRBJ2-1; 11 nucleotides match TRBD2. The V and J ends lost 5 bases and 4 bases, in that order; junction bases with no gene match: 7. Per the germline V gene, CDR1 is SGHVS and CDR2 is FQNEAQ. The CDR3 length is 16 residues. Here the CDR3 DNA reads TGTGCCAGCAGCCCGGCCGGGACTAGCGGTTACAATGAGCAGTTCTTC. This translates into CASSPAGTSGYNEQFF.

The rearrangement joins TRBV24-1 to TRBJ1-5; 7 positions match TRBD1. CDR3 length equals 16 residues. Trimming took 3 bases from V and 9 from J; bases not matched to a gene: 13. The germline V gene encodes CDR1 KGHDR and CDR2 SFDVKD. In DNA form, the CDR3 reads TGTGCCACCAGTGATCCGAGGGACAGCCCTTATCGGCCCCAGCATTTT. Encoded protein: CATSDPRDSPYRPQHF.

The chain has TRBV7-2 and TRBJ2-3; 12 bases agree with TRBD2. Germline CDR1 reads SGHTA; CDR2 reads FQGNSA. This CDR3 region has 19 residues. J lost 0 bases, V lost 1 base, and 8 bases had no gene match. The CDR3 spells CASSLGRLAGGRSTDTQYF. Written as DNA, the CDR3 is TGTGCCAGCAGCTTAGGAAGGCTAGCGGGAGGGCGGAGCACAGATACGCAGTATTTT.

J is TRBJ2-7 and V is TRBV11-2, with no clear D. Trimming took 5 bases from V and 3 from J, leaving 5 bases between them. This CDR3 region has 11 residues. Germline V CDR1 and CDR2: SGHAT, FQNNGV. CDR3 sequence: CASSHIYEQYF. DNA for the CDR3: TGTGCCAGCAGCCACATCTACGAGCAGTACTTC.

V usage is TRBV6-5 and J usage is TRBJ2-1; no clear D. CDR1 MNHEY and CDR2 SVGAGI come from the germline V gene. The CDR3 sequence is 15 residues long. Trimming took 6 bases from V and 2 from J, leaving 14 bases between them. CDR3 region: CASRPLRSAYNEQFF. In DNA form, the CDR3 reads TGTGCCAGCAGACCCCTCCGGAGTGCCTACAATGAGCAGTTCTTC.

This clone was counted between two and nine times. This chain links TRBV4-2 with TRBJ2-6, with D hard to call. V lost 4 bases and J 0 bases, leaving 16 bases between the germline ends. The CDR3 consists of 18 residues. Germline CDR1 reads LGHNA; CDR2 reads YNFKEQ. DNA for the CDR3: TGTGCCAGCAGCCCCAATCCGGGCTTCAGCTCTGGGGCCAACGTCCTGACTTTC. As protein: CASSPNPGFSSGANVLTF.

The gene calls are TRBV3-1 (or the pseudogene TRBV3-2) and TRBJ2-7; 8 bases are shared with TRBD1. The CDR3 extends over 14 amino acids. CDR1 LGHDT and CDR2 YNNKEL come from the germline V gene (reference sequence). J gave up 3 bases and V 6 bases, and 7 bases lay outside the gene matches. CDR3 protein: CASRATGAFYEQYF. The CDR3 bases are TGTGCCAGCAGGGCGACAGGGGCCTTCTACGAGCAGTACTTC.

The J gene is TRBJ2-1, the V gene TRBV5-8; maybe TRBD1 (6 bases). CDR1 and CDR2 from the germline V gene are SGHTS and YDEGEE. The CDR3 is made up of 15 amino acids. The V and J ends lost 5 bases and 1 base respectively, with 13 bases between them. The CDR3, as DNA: TGTGCCAGCAGTTCCGGGACAAATTCCTACAATGAGCAGTTCTTC. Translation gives CASSSGTNSYNEQFF. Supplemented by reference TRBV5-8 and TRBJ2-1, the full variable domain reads EAGVTQSPTHLIKTRGQQATLRCSPISGHTSVYWYQQALGLGLQFLLWYDEGEERNRGNFPPRFSGRQFPNYSSELNVNALELEDSALYLCASSSGTNSYNEQFFGPGTRLTVL.

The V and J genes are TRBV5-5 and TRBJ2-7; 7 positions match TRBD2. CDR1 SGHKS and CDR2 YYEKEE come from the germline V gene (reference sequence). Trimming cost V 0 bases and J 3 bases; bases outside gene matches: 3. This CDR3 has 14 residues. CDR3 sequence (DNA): TGTGCCAGCAGCTTGGGTGGGGGGGTCTACGAGCAGTACTTC. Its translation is CASSLGGGVYEQYF.

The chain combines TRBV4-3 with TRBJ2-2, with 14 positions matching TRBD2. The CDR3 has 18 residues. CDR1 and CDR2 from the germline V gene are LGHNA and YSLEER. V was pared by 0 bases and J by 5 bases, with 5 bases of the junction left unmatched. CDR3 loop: CASSQDGGLAGETGELFF. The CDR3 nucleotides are TGCGCCAGCAGCCAAGATGGGGGACTAGCGGGAGAAACCGGGGAGCTGTTTTTT.

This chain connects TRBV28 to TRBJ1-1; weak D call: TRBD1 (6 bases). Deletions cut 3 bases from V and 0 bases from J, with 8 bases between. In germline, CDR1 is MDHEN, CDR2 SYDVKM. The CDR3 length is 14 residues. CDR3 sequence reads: CASSFSGVNTEAFF. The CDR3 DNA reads TGTGCCAGCAGTTTTTCAGGGGTGAACACTGAAGCTTTCTTT.

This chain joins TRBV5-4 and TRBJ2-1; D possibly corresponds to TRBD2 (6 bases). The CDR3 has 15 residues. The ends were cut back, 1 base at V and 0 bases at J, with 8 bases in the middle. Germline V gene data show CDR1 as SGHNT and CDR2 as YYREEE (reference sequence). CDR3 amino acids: CASSLPTSSYNEQFF. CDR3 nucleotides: TGTGCCAGCAGCTTGCCGACTAGCTCCTACAATGAGCAGTTCTTC.

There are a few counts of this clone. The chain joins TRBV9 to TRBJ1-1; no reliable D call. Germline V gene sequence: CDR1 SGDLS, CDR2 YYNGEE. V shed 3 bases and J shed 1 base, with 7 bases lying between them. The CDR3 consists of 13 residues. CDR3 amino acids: CASSEAPNTEAFF. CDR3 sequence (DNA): TGTGCCAGCAGCGAGGCGCCGAACACTGAAGCTTTCTTT.

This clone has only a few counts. Here the CDR3 reads CASSPSGTGGGRDGYTF. In DNA, the CDR3 is TGTGCCAGCAGCCCGAGCGGGACAGGGGGCGGAAGGGACGGCTACACCTTC. This rearrangement joins TRBV5-6 to TRBJ1-2, with 12 bases that match TRBD1. CDR3 length: 17 residues. The germline CDR1 and CDR2 sequences are SGHDT and YYEEEE. V lost 4 bases to trimming and J lost 8 bases; unmatched junction nucleotides: 15.

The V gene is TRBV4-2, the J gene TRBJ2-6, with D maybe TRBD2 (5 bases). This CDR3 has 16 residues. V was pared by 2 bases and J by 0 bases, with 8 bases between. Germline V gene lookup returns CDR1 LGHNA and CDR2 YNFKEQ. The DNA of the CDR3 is TGTGCCAGCAGCCAACCCGGGATCTCTGGGGCCAACGTCCTGACTTTC. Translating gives CASSQPGISGANVLTF.

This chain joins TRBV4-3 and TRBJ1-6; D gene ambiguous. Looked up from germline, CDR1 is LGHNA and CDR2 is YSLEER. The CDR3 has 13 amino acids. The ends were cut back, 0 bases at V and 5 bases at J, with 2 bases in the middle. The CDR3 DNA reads TGCGCCAGCAGCCAAGAACATAATTCACCCCTCCACTTT. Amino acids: CASSQEHNSPLHF.

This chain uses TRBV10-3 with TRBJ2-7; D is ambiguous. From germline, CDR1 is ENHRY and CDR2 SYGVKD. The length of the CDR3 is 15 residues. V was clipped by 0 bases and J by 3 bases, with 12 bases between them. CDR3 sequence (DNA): TGTGCCATCAGTGAGTCTAGGAAGACCCTCTACGAGCAGTACTTC. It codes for CAISESRKTLYEQYF.